This T cell receptor beta chain was found in a study of shared clonotypes between healthy human individuals. Findings and limits, study-wide: Sequencing of the sorted subsets was shown by rarefaction to be incomplete despite large depth. Donors were few, which limited the genetic and exposure-history diversity represented.

The V end was cut by 1 base, the J end by 4 bases, with 20 bases between. The CDR3 runs to 18 residues. Germline-derived CDR1 and CDR2 are SEHNR and FQNEAQ (reference sequence). The assay was carried out at the deep level. The table came from immunoSEQ multiplex PCR; TCRdb's copy has only in-frame clones and leaves some out. The sample shows about 2.2 million clones, over 85% of them seen only once. Naive CD8 cells lacked CD45RO, underwent positive selection for CCR7 and left out terminally differentiated effector memory CD45RA+ cells. Regarding this clone: The target antigen is unknown.

The chain joins TRBV7-9 to TRBJ2-1; D may be TRBD2 (6 bases). The receptor's source is a man aged 18 to 29 in good health. Some clones in this sample may be carry-over from other donors' samples. The sequencing input was naive CD8+ T cells from PBMCs. The CDR3 reads CASSLESSTSLGYNEQFF. CDR3 bases: TGTGCCAGCAGCTTAGAATCCTCAACTAGCCTCGGTTACAATGAGCAGTTCTTC.